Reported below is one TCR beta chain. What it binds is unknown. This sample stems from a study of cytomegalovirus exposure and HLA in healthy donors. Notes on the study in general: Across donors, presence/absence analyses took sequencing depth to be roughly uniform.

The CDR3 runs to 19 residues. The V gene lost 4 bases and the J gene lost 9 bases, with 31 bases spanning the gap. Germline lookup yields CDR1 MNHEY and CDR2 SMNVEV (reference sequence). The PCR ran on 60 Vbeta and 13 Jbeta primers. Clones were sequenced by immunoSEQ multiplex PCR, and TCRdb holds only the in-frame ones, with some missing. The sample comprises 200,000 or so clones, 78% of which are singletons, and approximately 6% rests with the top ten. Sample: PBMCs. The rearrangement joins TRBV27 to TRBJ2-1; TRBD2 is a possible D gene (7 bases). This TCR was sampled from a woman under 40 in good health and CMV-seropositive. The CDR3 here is CASSWRGNTPHWGGVEQFF. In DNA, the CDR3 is TGTGCCAGCAGTTGGCGTGGGAACACCCCTCATTGGGGGGGCGTTGAGCAGTTCTTC.